What follows are 15 T cell receptor beta chains derived from one specimen sequenced in a study of CD8 T cells in Susac syndrome. Reverse transcription of about 0.5 to 1 ug RNA used random hexamers. TCRdb itself ran the immunoSEQ multiplex PCR reads through MiXCR, one entry per CDR3 protein. The sample lists 85,000 to 90,000 distinct CDR3 sequences, over 80% occurring once. Material for sequencing was CD8+ T cells from PBMCs. These receptors all stem from a human donor in good health.

The rearrangement joins TRBV29-1 to TRBJ1-5; TRBD1 aligns across 9 bases. Trimming cost V 3 bases and J 7 bases; bases outside gene matches: 1. Germline CDR1 is SQVTM and CDR2 is ANQGSEA. CDR3 length equals 12 residues. The CDR3 reads CSVEGQGQPQHF. DNA for the CDR3: TGCAGCGTTGAGGGACAGGGCCAGCCCCAGCATTTT.

Only one count was recorded for this clonotype. The rearrangement links TRBV6-4 to TRBJ2-3, with 10 bases fitting TRBD2. The V gene's germline CDR1 is MRHNA and CDR2 SNTAGT. The junction had 3 bases not matched to a gene; V was cut back by 0 bases and J by 12 bases. CDR3 length equals 13 residues. The CDR3 region is CASSDSVAGGQYF. CDR3 coding DNA: TGTGCCAGCAGTGACTCGGTAGCGGGGGGTCAGTATTTT.

This chain connects TRBV5-1 to TRBJ2-4; D possibly corresponds to TRBD2 (7 bases). Trimming stripped 5 bases from V and 0 bases from J, with 12 bases between. Germline lookup yields CDR1 SGHRS and CDR2 YFSETQ. The CDR3 spans 15 residues. The CDR3 coding sequence is TGCGCCAGCAGTCGAGGGGGGGAAGCCAAAAACATTCAGTACTTC. This gives the protein CASSRGGEAKNIQYF.

This clonotype showed up just once. The chain carries TRBV15 and TRBJ1-2; 7 nucleotides align to TRBD1. This CDR3 is 14 amino acids long. The trim removed 0 bases at V and 8 bases at J, leaving 6 bases unmatched. Germline lookup yields CDR1 LNHNV and CDR2 YYDKDF (reference sequence). As DNA, the CDR3 is TGTGCCACCAGCAGAGATCAAGGGGGCGGGGGCTACACCTTC. It translates to CATSRDQGGGGYTF.

Only a few counts were recorded for this clonotype. This CDR3 is CASSPGQGNQPQHF. In DNA form, the CDR3 reads TGTGCCAGCAGCCCCGGACAGGGGAATCAGCCCCAGCATTTT. The chain is built from TRBV13 and TRBJ1-5; 9 bases fit TRBD1. The ends lost 5 bases at V and 4 bases at J; junction bases unmatched: 3. The CDR3 loop spans 14 amino acids. The germline CDR1 and CDR2 sequences are PRHDT and FYEKMQ (reference sequence).

The J gene is TRBJ2-7, the V gene TRBV20-1, with 10 bases fitting TRBD2. The CDR3 length is 16 residues. With 5 bases clipped from V and 2 bases from J, the junction kept 12 bases outside the gene matches. CDR1 and CDR2 (germline): DFQATT, SNEGSKA (reference sequence). The CDR3 loop is CSAQASGGLNPYEQYF. The CDR3 DNA is TGCAGTGCTCAGGCTAGCGGGGGCCTAAACCCCTACGAGCAGTACTTC.

This clonotype has just one count. CDR3 nucleotides: TGTGCCACCAGTGATAGCCGGGGGGCAGATGAAAAACTGTTTTTT. It encodes CATSDSRGADEKLFF. The chain carries TRBV24-1 and TRBJ1-4, with D maybe TRBD1 (6 bases). This CDR3 has 15 residues. Germline V gene lookup returns CDR1 KGHDR and CDR2 SFDVKD. Trimming stripped 3 bases from V and 6 bases from J, with 13 bases between.

This clonotype was seen only a few times. The chain joins TRBV11-2 to TRBJ1-1; D not certain. Per the germline V gene, CDR1 is SGHAT and CDR2 is FQNNGV. The CDR3 extends over 13 amino acids. V was shortened by 1 base and J by 5 bases, with 8 bases between the two germline ends. CDR3 loop: CASSLGGVTEAFF. For the CDR3, the DNA is TGTGCCAGCAGCTTAGGTGGGGTGACTGAAGCTTTCTTT. The full variable domain, rest sourced from reference TRBV11-2 and TRBJ1-1, is EAGVAQSPRYKIIEKRQSVAFWCNPISGHATLYWYQQILGQGPKLLIQFQNNGVVDDSQLPKDRFSAERLKGVDSTLKIQPAKLEDSAVYLCASSLGGVTEAFFGQGTRLTVV.

The chain carries TRBV7-9 and TRBJ2-5; D unclear. The CDR3 runs 14 residues. V lost 4 bases, J lost 1 base, and 10 bases lay in between. Germline V CDR1 and CDR2: SEHNR, FQNEAQ (reference sequence). The CDR3 nucleotides are TGTGCCAGCAGCTATCCGAGCCCCCAAGAGACCCAGTACTTC. Translated, it gives CASSYPSPQETQYF.

The chain joins TRBV6-5 to TRBJ1-5, with D tentatively TRBD1 (5 bases). The germline V gene has CDR1 MNHEY and CDR2 SVGAGI. V shed 7 bases and J shed 7 bases, with 17 bases lying between them. The CDR3 spans 14 residues. CDR3 nucleotide sequence: TGTGCCAGCAATTCGTTTGGTGGGGGGCAGCCCCAGCATTTT. Its protein product is CASNSFGGGQPQHF.

This chain connects TRBV7-6 to TRBJ2-7; D is possibly TRBD1 (5 bases). V was clipped by 4 bases and J by 5 bases, with 9 bases between them. Germline assignment: CDR1 SGHVS and CDR2 FNYEAQ. This CDR3 region has 12 residues. CDR3 DNA sequence: TGTGCCAGCAGCTCAGGACACGACGAGCAGTACTTC. Amino acid sequence: CASSSGHDEQYF. The variable domain in full, completed from reference TRBV7-6 and TRBJ2-7, reads GAGVSQSPRYKVTKRGQDVALRCDPISGHVSLYWYRQALGQGPEFLTYFNYEAQQDKSGLPNDRFSAERPEGSISTLTIQRTEQRDSAMYRCASSSGHDEQYFGPGTRLTVT.

This clonotype showed up just once. This chain connects TRBV10-2 to TRBJ1-1; 9 nucleotides align to TRBD1. CDR1 is WSHSY and CDR2 is SAAADI in the germline V gene. CDR3 length equals 14 residues. V lost 8 bases to trimming and J lost 3 bases; unmatched junction nucleotides: 7. CDR3 residues: CASQDRGVYTEAFF. For the CDR3, the DNA is TGCGCCAGCCAGGACAGGGGAGTTTACACTGAAGCTTTCTTT.

The chain employs TRBV29-1 and TRBJ1-1; possibly TRBD1 for D (5 bases). Germline V gives CDR1 SQVTM, CDR2 ANQGSEA. V lost 2 bases and J 0 bases, leaving 7 bases between the germline ends. CDR3 length equals 13 residues. The CDR3 loop is CSVEWGLNTEAFF. In DNA, the CDR3 is TGCAGCGTTGAATGGGGCCTGAACACTGAAGCTTTCTTT.

The V gene is TRBV12-3 or TRBV12-4, the J gene TRBJ1-4; 10 bases are shared with TRBD1. The CDR3 covers 12 residues. The J segment lost 13 bases and the V segment lost 5 bases, leaving 4 bases of the junction unmatched. CDR3 in DNA: TGTGCCAGCAGTCCCGGGACAGGGGTACTGTTTTTT. Translating gives CASSPGTGVLFF.

The V and J genes are TRBV5-1 and TRBJ1-2; D unresolved. Germline CDR1 reads SGHRS; CDR2 reads YFSETQ. Trimming shortened V by 7 bases and J by 4 bases, and 8 bases separated the two germline ends. The CDR3 contains 11 residues. CDR3 loop: CASAGGYGYTF. The CDR3 DNA reads as TGCGCCAGCGCCGGCGGCTATGGCTACACCTTC.